This T cell receptor beta chain came from a study of naive CD8 T cells in extremely preterm neonates (dated by TCRdb to about 2017). At the level of the whole study: The study compared TCRbeta CDR3 repertoires of sorted naive CD8+ T cells across four age groups: extremely preterm neonates, term neonates, young children and adults.

On this clone itself: Its antigen target is currently unknown. Base qualities are not at hand, and no much larger clone is one base apart.

What the study reported, not specific to this receptor: Among the limitations the authors pointed out were a small sample size and productive template counts that varied across preterm samples. Prospective longitudinal studies of preterm and term neonates were called for by the authors so that T cell development could be tracked within individuals. Compared with all other age groups, preterm neonates showed significantly lower iChao1 richness (p < 0.05) along with an even clone distribution, indicating a less rich repertoire. Compared with the older groups, preterm CDR3s were shorter and closer to germline, carrying fewer N additions and showing less junctional trimming. The proportion of shared CDR3 nucleotide sequences was higher in preterm neonates (about 2.7%) than in term neonates (approximately 0.4%), young children (about 0.03%) and adults (about 0.01%).

A two-step, bias-controlled multiplex PCR was used to amplify TCRbeta CDR3 regions from genomic DNA. Primers specific for every TRBV and TRBJ gene segment were included in the multiplex PCR. TCRbeta repertoire data were generated with the immunoSEQ Assay. In the source study's methods: To merge closely related sequences, reads went through filtering and clustering using a relative-frequency ratio and a modified nearest-neighbor algorithm. The V, D and J gene assignments for CDR3 sequences were based on IMGT annotation. Template counts were normalized for PCR amplification bias and quantified against synthetic TCR CDR3 analog sequences. Only unique productive sequences, defined as in-frame CDR3 sequences without stop codons, were included in the analyses. The immunoSEQ Analyzer software was used to calculate iChao1 richness and clonality, with clonality defined as 1 minus Pielou's evenness. JMP was used for statistical testing, with Student's t-test or a non-parametric test applied depending on Shapiro-Wilk normality results. Entries here come from immuneACCESS through TCRdb and include only in-frame sequences with V and J called. Some clones fail to appear in such tables; in the studies checked, an unresolved V gene covers under half of the shortfall, and the cause of the remainder is unknown. V, J and clone size derive from that table, while D and trimming were established from the DNA sequence. Across this sample there are 21,000 or so clones, with approximately 90% seen only once. The ten largest clones capture roughly 1% of the sample.

Four extremely preterm deliveries, at about 23-27 weeks of gestation, provided the preterm samples. Exclusion from the study was applied to pregnancies with fetal demise, active maternal HSV infection or known maternal HIV infection. A FACSAria III cell sorter was used to sort live, Annexin V-negative naive CD8+ T cells (CD3+CD8+CD45RA+CCR7+). Between roughly 18,000 and 110,000 naive CD8+ T cells were sorted per sample. Mixed venous-arterial cord blood was collected with preassembled standardized sampling kits. Cord blood was held at room temperature and processed no more than 4 hours after collection. Mononuclear cells were isolated from diluted blood by Ficoll-Paque density gradient centrifugation. Before sorting, mononuclear cells were cryopreserved in around 10% DMSO with roughly 90% FBS and kept in long-term storage at -150 degrees C. Thawed cells were stained with Annexin V and antibodies against CD3, CD8, CCR7 and CD45RA. The DNeasy Blood and Tissue Kit was used to extract genomic DNA from snap-frozen pellets of sorted cells.

CDR1 SGHRS and CDR2 YFSETQ were looked up in the germline V gene. From the cysteine through the phenylalanine, the CDR3 covers 15 amino acids. The only DNA kept is the CDR3, 45 bases in frame from the first base. Germline trimming amounts to 0 bases on V and 9 bases on J, with 5 as the count of junction bases outside the gene matches. The rearranged segments are TRBV5-1 and TRBJ2-1, and TRBD1 aligns with 11 junction nucleotides. Sequenced: naive CD8+ T cells from cord blood. This sequence was found in a boy who was born preterm. The DNA sequence reads TGCGCCAGCAGCTTGGTAGGGACAGGGGGAAGTGAGCAGTTCTTC. This codes for CASSLVGTGGSEQFF.